The 26 T cell receptor beta chains listed next were all sequenced from one sample in a study of immune characterization of retroperitoneal liposarcoma. A single record per CDR3 protein comes from TCRdb applying MiXCR to the PCR reads. In the table there are 10,000 or so distinct CDR3 sequences, around a quarter of which are singletons. Material for sequencing was tumor tissue. The receptors stem from a male donor with retroperitoneal liposarcoma.

This clonotype was recorded many times. The chain combines TRBV7-2 with TRBJ2-1; a weak D match, TRBD2 (6 bases). In germline, CDR1 is SGHTA, CDR2 FQGNSA. V was trimmed by 1 base and J by 3 bases, leaving 10 bases between them. The CDR3 has 15 residues. The CDR3: CASSLDSGVYNEQFF. The CDR3 DNA is TGTGCCAGCAGCTTAGATTCGGGGGTCTACAATGAGCAGTTCTTC.

This clonotype was seen repeatedly, ten times or more. Here the CDR3 DNA reads TGTGCCAGCAGCCGGGACTTCGGCGGCACAGATACGCAGTATTTT. This encodes CASSRDFGGTDTQYF. This rearrangement joins TRBV6-1 to TRBJ2-3, with D possibly matching TRBD2 (6 bases). This CDR3 comprises 15 residues. Trimming left V 6 bases short and J 1 base short, with 14 bases between. The V gene's germline CDR1 is MNHNS and CDR2 SASEGT.

A few counts support this clonotype. J is TRBJ2-1 and V is TRBV6-1; the match to TRBD1 covers 8 bases. The V and J ends lost 5 bases and 9 bases, in that order; junction bases with no gene match: 3. CDR3 length: 12 residues. Germline loops: CDR1 MNHNS, CDR2 SASEGT. The CDR3 sequence is CASSRQGPEQFF. The DNA of the CDR3 is TGTGCCAGCAGTAGACAGGGGCCTGAGCAGTTCTTC.

A remark on this clonotype: The junction does not match germline at one end; this may be a read error. This chain links TRBV5-3 with TRBJ2-5; D not certain. The J call may be wrong; the DNA end is better matched by TRBJ2-1. TRBV5-3 is given ORF status, its function remaining uncertain. The length of the CDR3 is 13 residues. CDR3 loop: CASSFGPFNEQFF. In DNA form, the CDR3 reads TGTGCCAGCAGCTTCGGTCCTTTCAATGAGCAGTTCTTC.

By sample fraction, this clonotype is medium-sized. The chain carries TRBV7-2 and TRBJ2-1; D not certain. This CDR3 spans 11 amino acids. Germline values: CDR1 SGHTA, CDR2 FQGNSA. V lost 2 bases to trimming and J lost 10 bases, with 6 bases between them. The CDR3 region is CASSLLNEQFF. The DNA for the CDR3 is TGTGCCAGCAGCTTATTGAACGAGCAGTTCTTC.

This sequence joins TRBV27 and TRBJ1-1; unclear D gene. This CDR3 is built from 10 residues. Germline CDR1 is MNHEY and CDR2 is SMNVEV (reference sequence). V gave up 8 bases and J gave up 6 bases, with 7 bases separating them. As DNA, the CDR3 is TGTGCCAGCGGGTGGCCTGAAGCTTTCTTT. It yields the protein CASGWPEAFF.

This clonotype has just a few counts. The chain is built from TRBV27 and TRBJ2-3; 8 positions agree with TRBD1. Trimming removed 6 bases from V and 4 bases from J; junction bases left unmatched: 6. CDR1 is MNHEY, CDR2 SMNVEV, per germline (reference sequence). The CDR3 totals 14 residues. In DNA, the CDR3 is TGTGCCAGCAGCCGCGGACAGGGTGCAGATACGCAGTATTTT. As protein: CASSRGQGADTQYF.

This clonotype was counted at least ten times. In DNA form, the CDR3 reads TGTGCCAGCAGCCCCCGACAGGGCCATTCACCCCTCCACTTT. This sequence encodes CASSPRQGHSPLHF. The J gene is TRBJ1-6, the V gene TRBV11-2; the match to TRBD1 covers 7 bases. Germline V gene data show CDR1 as SGHAT and CDR2 as FQNNGV. Germline trimming cut 5 bases from V and 8 bases from J; bases unmatched to any gene: 6. This CDR3 has 14 amino acids.

This clonotype was seen a few times. CDR3 sequence reads: CASLRGGADTEAFF. The CDR3 coding sequence is TGTGCCAGCCTCCGAGGGGGGGCGGACACTGAAGCTTTCTTT. The chain has TRBV6-1 and TRBJ1-1, with TRBD1 as a possible D gene (6 bases). Germline assignment: CDR1 MNHNS and CDR2 SASEGT. The length of the CDR3 is 14 residues. With 8 bases removed from V and 3 bases from J, the gap between germline ends came to 16 bases.

This clonotype was found a few times. V is TRBV6-1 and J is TRBJ2-1, with D perhaps given as TRBD1 or TRBD2 (5 bases each). This CDR3 has 16 residues. V shed 5 bases and J shed 12 bases, with 26 bases lying between them. Germline V gene sequence: CDR1 MNHNS, CDR2 SASEGT. The CDR3: CASSLNSPGPTMTQFF. The CDR3 bases are TGTGCCAGCAGTTTAAATAGTCCGGGACCAACAATGACGCAGTTCTTC.

This clonotype was picked up many times. This chain links TRBV11-2 with TRBJ2-5; D possibly corresponds to TRBD1 (6 bases). With 6 bases removed from V and 1 base from J, the gap between germline ends came to 15 bases. The CDR3 is 15 amino acids. Germline V gene data show CDR1 as SGHAT and CDR2 as FQNNGV. The CDR3 protein is CASRGGYGIQETQYF. In DNA, the CDR3 is TGTGCCAGCAGAGGGGGATACGGAATCCAAGAGACCCAGTACTTC.

Details on this clonotype: A read error may account for a junction end that differs from germline. The chain links TRBV4-1 to TRBJ2-3; D could derive from TRBD1 or TRBD2 (5 bases each). The CDR3 loop spans 16 amino acids. Per the germline V gene, CDR1 is MGHRA and CDR2 is YSYEKL. The CDR3 DNA reads as TGTGCCAGCAGCCAAGTGGGGACCGCCGGCACAGATACGCAGTATTTT. It translates to CASSQVGTAGTDTQYF.

This clonotype is categorized as medium-sized. The chain employs TRBV7-2 and TRBJ2-1; D possibly matches TRBD1 or TRBD2 (6 bases each). Looked up from germline, CDR1 is SGHTA and CDR2 is FQGNSA. V gave up 1 base and J gave up 4 bases, with 11 bases separating them. The CDR3 extends over 15 amino acids. The CDR3 DNA reads TGTGCCAGCAGCTTAGACGGGGGCCTGTACAATGAGCAGTTCTTC. Translation gives CASSLDGGLYNEQFF.

By sample fraction, this clonotype is large. V and J are TRBV6-1 and TRBJ2-5; D is possibly TRBD1 or TRBD2 (5 bases each). Trimming pared 5 bases from V and 0 bases from J, leaving 10 bases between. This CDR3 has 14 residues. Germline lookup yields CDR1 MNHNS and CDR2 SASEGT. CDR3 DNA: TGTGCCAGCAGTCGGGACCCTGACCAAGAGACCCAGTACTTC. Its translation: CASSRDPDQETQYF.

At least ten counts were recorded for this clonotype. This rearrangement joins TRBV11-3 to TRBJ2-3, with TRBD1 matching 8 bases. J was trimmed by 1 base and V by 1 base; bases with no gene match: 4. This CDR3 region has 16 residues. Germline V CDR1 and CDR2: SGHNT, YENEEA. CDR3 in amino acids: CASSLVPGQGTDTQYF. In nucleotides, the CDR3 is TGTGCCAGCAGCTTAGTCCCGGGACAGGGCACAGATACGCAGTATTTT.

CDR3 region: CASSADSFTDTQYF. CDR3 sequence (DNA): TGTGCCAGCAGTGCTGACAGCTTCACAGATACGCAGTATTTT. The V gene is TRBV6-1, the J gene TRBJ2-3, with D possibly matching TRBD1 (5 bases). V was cut by 4 bases and J by 2 bases, with 10 bases left in between. CDR3 size: 14 residues. CDR1 is MNHNS, CDR2 SASEGT, per germline.

By share, this clonotype counts as medium-sized. The gene calls are TRBV6-1 and TRBJ2-1, with D perhaps TRBD2 (7 bases). V was cut by 2 bases and J by 5 bases, with 10 bases left in between. Germline values: CDR1 MNHNS, CDR2 SASEGT. The CDR3 totals 14 residues. The DNA of the CDR3 is TGTGCCAGCAGTGAACGGGGGGCGAACAATGAGCAGTTCTTC. It codes for CASSERGANNEQFF.

The chain couples TRBV10-3 to TRBJ1-4; TRBD1 is a possible D gene (5 bases). CDR3 length equals 14 residues. With 4 bases removed from V and 1 base from J, the gap between germline ends came to 7 bases. CDR1 and CDR2 from the germline V gene are ENHRY and SYGVKD. The CDR3: CAISARGTNEKLFF. The CDR3 coding sequence is TGTGCCATCAGTGCGAGGGGAACTAATGAAAAACTGTTTTTT.

By sample fraction, this clonotype is medium-sized. This chain joins TRBV6-1 and TRBJ2-1; D may be TRBD1 (6 bases). With the DNA end fitting TRBJ2-7 better, the J assignment may be wrong. In germline, CDR1 is MNHNS, CDR2 SASEGT. The CDR3 length is 13 residues. CDR3: CASSSTGPYEQYF. CDR3 sequence (DNA): TGTGCCAGCAGTTCGACAGGACCCTACGAGCAGTACTTC.

This clonotype was detected many times. The chain is built from TRBV6-6 and TRBJ2-1, with D perhaps matching TRBD1 (5 bases). Per the germline V gene, CDR1 is MNHNY and CDR2 is SVGAGI (reference sequence). The CDR3 has 15 amino acids. Deletions cut 0 bases from V and 10 bases from J, with 16 bases between. The CDR3 coding sequence is TGTGCCAGCAGTTACTCTAGGGGCAACTCCTACGAGCAGTTCTTC. Its translation is CASSYSRGNSYEQFF.

This rearrangement joins TRBV6-1 to TRBJ2-2; no clear D. V lost 4 bases and J lost 5, with 8 bases in between. This CDR3 region has 13 residues. The V gene's germline CDR1 is MNHNS and CDR2 SASEGT. The CDR3 loop reads CASSAAVTGELFF. As DNA, the CDR3 is TGTGCCAGCAGTGCGGCCGTGACCGGGGAGCTGTTTTTT.

This rearrangement joins TRBV6-5 to TRBJ2-5; D is uncertain. Gene TRBJ2-7 matches the end of the DNA better, so the J call may be wrong. Germline values: CDR1 MNHEY, CDR2 SVGAGI. The CDR3 totals 12 residues. The CDR3 here is CASSYRPYEQYF. In DNA, the CDR3 is TGTGCCAGCAGTTACCGCCCCTACGAGCAGTACTTC.

Sample share makes this clonotype medium-sized. The chain carries TRBV6-1 and TRBJ1-1; D perhaps matches TRBD1 (5 bases). V lost 6 bases and J lost 2, with 13 bases in between. CDR1 is MNHNS, CDR2 SASEGT, per germline. CDR3 length: 14 amino acids. The CDR3 loop is CASRQGAGNTEAFF. For the CDR3, the DNA is TGTGCCAGCAGACAAGGGGCAGGAAACACTGAAGCTTTCTTT.

In the case of this clonotype: A junction boundary mismatches the germline segment, possibly from a read error. The V and J genes are TRBV6-6 and TRBJ2-3; 7 nucleotides align to TRBD1. The CDR3 has 14 residues. Germline CDR1 and CDR2: MNHNY and SVGAGI (reference sequence). This CDR3 reads CASSYRGLIDTQFF. The CDR3 coding sequence is TGTGCCAGCAGTTACAGGGGGCTCATTGATACGCAGTTTTTT.

J is TRBJ2-2 and V is TRBV10-2, with TRBD2 matching over 13 bases. The germline gives CDR1 WSHSY, CDR2 SAAADI. V shed 9 bases and J 4 bases; nucleotides not matched to a gene: 5. The CDR3 runs 15 residues. DNA of the CDR3: TGCGCCAGTCGGACTAGCGGGGGCGGCACCGGGGAGCTGTTTTTT. Its protein product is CASRTSGGGTGELFF.

The CDR3 is CASSLGYGEETQYF. The DNA for the CDR3 is TGTGCCAGCAGCTTGGGTTACGGGGAAGAGACCCAGTACTTC. V usage is TRBV5-6 and J usage is TRBJ2-4, with D possibly TRBD2 on 5 matching bases. With the DNA end fitting TRBJ2-5 better, the J assignment may be wrong. CDR3 size: 14 residues. Germline V CDR1 and CDR2: SGHDT, YYEEEE.